This TCR beta chain derives from a study of T cell changes during pregnancy in multiple sclerosis. Assay: immunoSEQ multiplex PCR; the TCRdb copy retains only in-frame clones and omits some. This table has fewer than 70,000 clones, 85% to 95% appearing once. J gave up 0 bases and V 5 bases, and 6 bases lay outside the gene matches. CDR3 length: 17 amino acids. CDR1 is LNHNV, CDR2 YYDKDF, per germline (reference sequence). The rearrangement links TRBV15 to TRBJ2-3; TRBD2 matches at 12 bases. This receptor was identified in a female donor in good health, enrolled as a control in a pregnancy study. Specimen: CD8+ T cells from peripheral blood mononuclear cells, collected in the third trimester of pregnancy. The CDR3 loop is CATSDTSGGLSTDTQYF. Written as DNA, the CDR3 is TGTGCCACCAGCGATACTAGCGGGGGGTTAAGCACAGATACGCAGTATTTT. Based on the CDR3 plus reference TRBV15 and TRBJ2-3, the full variable domain is DAMVIQNPRYQVTQFGKPVTLSCSQTLNHNVMYWYQQKSSQAPKLLFHYYDKDFNNEADTPDNFQSRRPNTSFCFLDIRSPGLGDTAMYLCATSDTSGGLSTDTQYFGPGTRLTVL.